The 13 T cell receptor beta chains given below trace back to one sample, sequenced in a study of blood T cell repertoires in COVID-19. Sequencing was performed with immunoSEQ multiplex PCR; in TCRdb, only in-frame clones are kept and a portion is missing. The sample carries around 220,000 clones, 65% to 80% recorded once. The sequenced sample consisted of peripheral blood. Receptors were obtained from a woman aged 40-49 years with active or convalescent COVID-19.

The chain is built from TRBV6-4 and TRBJ2-7; D gene unclear. The V gene lost 6 bases and the J gene lost 4 bases, with 4 bases spanning the gap. Germline CDR1 and CDR2: MRHNA and SNTAGT. The CDR3 runs to 10 residues. The CDR3 loop is CASRSYEQYV. CDR3 DNA: TGTGCCAGCAGGTCATACGAGCAGTACGTC.

The chain links TRBV15 to TRBJ2-4, with TRBD1 identical over 7 bases. Germline trimming cut 3 bases from V and 8 bases from J; bases unmatched to any gene: 1. Germline V CDR1 and CDR2: LNHNV, YYDKDF (reference sequence). The length of the CDR3 is 12 residues. The CDR3, as DNA: TGTGCCACCAGCAGTGGACAGGACATTCAGTACTTC. This sequence encodes CATSSGQDIQYF.

This clone was detected only once. The chain employs TRBV5-1 and TRBJ1-3; 9 bases align to TRBD1. The CDR3 has 15 residues. Germline CDR1 and CDR2: SGHRS and YFSETQ. V lost 1 base and J lost 3; bases outside the gene matches: 2. DNA for the CDR3: TGCGCCAGCAGCTTGAGGACAGGGGATGGAAACACCATATATTTT. Translated: CASSLRTGDGNTIYF.

The rearrangement uses TRBV7-9 and TRBJ1-5, with 7 bases lining up with TRBD1. V shed 5 bases, J shed 3 bases, and the junction held 4 bases outside the gene matches. Germline V gene lookup returns CDR1 SEHNR and CDR2 FQNEAQ (reference sequence). This CDR3 contains 14 residues. CDR3 bases: TGTGCCAGCAGCCAGACAGGGAACAATCAGCCCCAGCATTTT. Protein: CASSQTGNNQPQHF.

V is TRBV5-1 and J is TRBJ1-2; possible D gene TRBD1, 6 bases. Deletions cut 1 base from V and 2 bases from J, with 9 bases between. The CDR3 has 14 residues. Germline CDR1 SGHRS, CDR2 YFSETQ. The CDR3 region is CASSLMDRNYGYTF. CDR3 DNA: TGCGCCAGCAGCTTGATGGACAGAAACTATGGCTACACCTTC.

This clone was found a few times. CDR3 coding DNA: TGTGCCAGCAGGCCCCGGACTAGCGGGGCAAGCTCCTACAATGAGCAGTTCTTC. Protein sequence: CASRPRTSGASSYNEQFF. The rearrangement joins TRBV2 to TRBJ2-1, with 12 bases fitting TRBD2. The CDR3 runs 18 residues. V lost 6 bases to trimming and J lost 0 bases; unmatched junction nucleotides: 9. CDR1 SNHLY and CDR2 FYNNEI come from the germline V gene.

This sequence joins TRBV27 and TRBJ1-1, with a possible D match to TRBD1 (5 bases). This CDR3 comprises 16 residues. Germline CDR1 reads MNHEY; CDR2 reads SMNVEV (reference sequence). Trimming pared 3 bases from V and 3 bases from J, leaving 17 bases between. The CDR3 coding sequence is TGTGCCAGCAGTTTGTTCGGTCGGGGGGGGTACACTGAAGCTTTCTTT. Residues: CASSLFGRGGYTEAFF.

The V call is TRBV5-1, the J call TRBJ2-5; possible D gene TRBD1, 6 bases. Per the germline V gene, CDR1 is SGHRS and CDR2 is YFSETQ. Trimming removed 3 bases from V and 5 bases from J, with 14 bases in between. The CDR3 has 14 amino acids. CDR3 residues: CASSSRDRTETQYF. In DNA, the CDR3 is TGCGCCAGCAGCTCCCGAGACAGGACGGAGACCCAGTACTTC.

This rearrangement joins TRBV2 to TRBJ1-5; 7 nucleotides align to TRBD1. CDR3 size: 14 residues. Per germline, CDR1 SNHLY and CDR2 FYNNEI. Trimming took 3 bases from V and 7 from J; bases not matched to a gene: 6. The CDR3 DNA reads TGTGCCAGCAGTGAGCGACAGGGCAGCCAGCCCCAGCATTTT. Translation gives CASSERQGSQPQHF.

The gene calls are TRBV27 and TRBJ2-5; TRBD2 might be the D (7 bases). Per the germline V gene, CDR1 is MNHEY and CDR2 is SMNVEV (reference sequence). Trimming cost V 0 bases and J 1 base, with 18 bases left between them. This CDR3 region has 18 residues. In DNA, the CDR3 is TGTGCCAGCAGTTTATCAGGGGGGGGGCTCAGACGCCAAGAGACCCAGTACTTC. This sequence encodes CASSLSGGGLRRQETQYF.

This clone has a single count. In DNA form, the CDR3 reads TGCAGCGTTGAATTTACAGGGGTCGACTCTGGGGCCAACGTCCTGACTTTC. Protein: CSVEFTGVDSGANVLTF. The chain is built from TRBV29-1 and TRBJ2-6, with TRBD1 identical over 7 bases. The V gene's germline CDR1 is SQVTM and CDR2 ANQGSEA. The V gene end was trimmed by 2 bases and the J gene end by 0 bases; junction bases not matched to a gene: 7. CDR3 length equals 17 residues.

Only one count was recorded for this clone. V and J are TRBV5-4 and TRBJ2-3; weak D call: TRBD2 (5 bases). V lost 3 bases and J lost 2, with 13 bases in between. From germline, CDR1 is SGHNT and CDR2 YYREEE (reference sequence). The CDR3 is 15 amino acids. This CDR3 reads CASSWVSEVTDTQYF. The CDR3 coding sequence is TGTGCCAGCAGCTGGGTTAGCGAGGTCACAGATACGCAGTATTTT.

The J gene is TRBJ2-4, the V gene TRBV3-1 (or the pseudogene TRBV3-2); 9 bases agree with TRBD2. CDR3 size: 16 residues. Germline CDR1 reads LGHDT; CDR2 reads YNNKEL (reference sequence). With V trimmed by 4 bases and J by 3 bases, 7 bases remained unmatched. For the CDR3, the DNA is TGTGCCAGCAGCCCAGCTAGCGGGACAGACAAAAACATTCAGTACTTC. Its protein is CASSPASGTDKNIQYF.